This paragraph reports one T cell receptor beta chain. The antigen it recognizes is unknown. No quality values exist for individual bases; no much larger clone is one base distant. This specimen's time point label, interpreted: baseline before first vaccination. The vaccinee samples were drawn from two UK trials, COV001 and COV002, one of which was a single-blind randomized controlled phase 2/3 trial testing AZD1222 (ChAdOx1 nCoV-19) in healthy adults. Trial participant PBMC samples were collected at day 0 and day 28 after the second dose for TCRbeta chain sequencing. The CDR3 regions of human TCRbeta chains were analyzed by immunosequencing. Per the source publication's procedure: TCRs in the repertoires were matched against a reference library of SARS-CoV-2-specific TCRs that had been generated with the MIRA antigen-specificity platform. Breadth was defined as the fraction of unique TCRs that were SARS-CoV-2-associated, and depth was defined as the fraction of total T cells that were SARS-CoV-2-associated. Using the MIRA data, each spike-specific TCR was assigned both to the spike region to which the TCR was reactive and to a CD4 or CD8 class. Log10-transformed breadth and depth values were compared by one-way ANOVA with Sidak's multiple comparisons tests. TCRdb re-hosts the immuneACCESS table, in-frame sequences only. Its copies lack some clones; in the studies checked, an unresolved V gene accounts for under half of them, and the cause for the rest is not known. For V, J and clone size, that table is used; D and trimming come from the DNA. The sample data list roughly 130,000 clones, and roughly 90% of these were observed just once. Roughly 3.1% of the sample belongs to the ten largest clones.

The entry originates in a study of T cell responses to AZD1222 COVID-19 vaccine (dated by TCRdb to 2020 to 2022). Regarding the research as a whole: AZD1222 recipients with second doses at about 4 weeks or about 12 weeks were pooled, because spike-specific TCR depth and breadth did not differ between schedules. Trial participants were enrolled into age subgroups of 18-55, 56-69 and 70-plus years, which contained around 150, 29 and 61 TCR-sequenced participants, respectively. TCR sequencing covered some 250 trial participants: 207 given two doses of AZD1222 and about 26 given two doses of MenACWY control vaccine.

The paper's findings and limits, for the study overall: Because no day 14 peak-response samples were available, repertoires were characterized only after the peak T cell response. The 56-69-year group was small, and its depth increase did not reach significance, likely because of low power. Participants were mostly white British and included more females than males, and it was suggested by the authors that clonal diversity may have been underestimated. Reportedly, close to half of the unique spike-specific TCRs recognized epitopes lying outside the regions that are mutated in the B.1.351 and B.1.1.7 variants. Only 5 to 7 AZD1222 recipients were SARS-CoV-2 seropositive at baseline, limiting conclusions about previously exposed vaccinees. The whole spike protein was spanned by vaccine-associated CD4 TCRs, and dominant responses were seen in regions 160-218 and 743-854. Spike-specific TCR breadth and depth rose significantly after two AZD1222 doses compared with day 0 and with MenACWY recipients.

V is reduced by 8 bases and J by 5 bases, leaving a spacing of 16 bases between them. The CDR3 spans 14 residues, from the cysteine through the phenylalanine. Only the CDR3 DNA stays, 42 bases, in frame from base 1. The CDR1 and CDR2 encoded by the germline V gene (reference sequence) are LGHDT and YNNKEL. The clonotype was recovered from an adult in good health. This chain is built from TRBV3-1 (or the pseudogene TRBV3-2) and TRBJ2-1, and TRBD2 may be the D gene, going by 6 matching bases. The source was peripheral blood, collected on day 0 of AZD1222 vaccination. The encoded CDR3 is CASARTPGDNEQFF. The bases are TGTGCCAGCGCCCGGACCCCGGGGGACAATGAGCAGTTCTTC.